Reported below is one T cell receptor (beta chain). What it binds is unknown. The sample originates from a study of cytomegalovirus exposure and HLA in healthy donors. PCR primers comprised 60 Vbeta and 13 Jbeta primers. As originally analysed: Later, some 75 million unique TCR beta chains were counted in an analysis, and about 10 million of them were shared. Data came from immunoSEQ multiplex PCR; TCRdb stores just in-frame clones and leaves some out. The D gene and trimming were derived from the DNA, and the V and J assignments and clone size from that table. In the table there are under 200,000 clones, 75% to 90% of which are singletons. Study conclusions and caveats: One variant, a missense change in DCLRE1C, was linked in a later analysis to TCR beta V- and J-gene trimming. Rarity marked most TCR sequences, yet some public TCRs occurred in many donors. When a later analysis compared HLA-associated TCR beta chains with equally common others, the HLA-associated chains turned out to be more clonally expanded and to have lower generation probabilities.

Germline V CDR1 and CDR2: SNHLY, FYNNEI. Germline trimming cut 7 bases from V and 3 bases from J; bases unmatched to any gene: 7. The CDR3 is 14 residues long. This TCR was recovered from a male donor in good health and CMV-seronegative. The sequencing sample was made of PBMCs. This chain uses TRBV2 with TRBJ2-3; TRBD2 matches at 7 bases. CDR3 region: CASNTGGETDTQYF. CDR3 sequence (DNA): TGTGCCAGCAATACGGGGGGTGAGACAGATACGCAGTATTTT.